The next 14 T cell receptor beta chains were all read from a single sample in a study of blood T cell repertoires in COVID-19. Here immunoSEQ multiplex PCR was the method, and the copy in TCRdb shows in-frame clones only, minus some. The sample holds under 300,000 clones, 85% seen once. The sample was PBMCs or T cells enriched from blood (not recorded which). Receptors were obtained from a woman in her 50s who had been exposed to COVID-19.

The J gene is TRBJ1-2, the V gene TRBV7-8; D ambiguous. Trimming removed 5 bases from V and 0 bases from J, with 16 bases in between. The CDR3 is 16 amino acids. Germline V lookup: CDR1 SGHVS, CDR2 FQNEAQ. CDR3 loop: CASSPYLTGANYGYTF. The CDR3 DNA follows: TGTGCCAGCAGCCCCTACCTGACGGGAGCTAACTATGGCTACACCTTC.

The rearrangement uses TRBV11-2 and TRBJ2-5, with D hard to call. CDR1 is SGHAT and CDR2 is FQNNGV in the germline V gene. Trimming stripped 3 bases from V and 2 bases from J, with 10 bases between. The CDR3 spans 14 residues. CDR3 amino acids: CASSFRREQETQYF. DNA for the CDR3: TGTGCCAGCAGCTTCAGGCGTGAGCAAGAGACCCAGTACTTC.

This chain connects TRBV7-2 to TRBJ2-1; 9 bases match TRBD2. CDR3 size: 17 residues. Germline-derived CDR1 and CDR2 are SGHTA and FQGNSA. V lost 2 bases and J lost 5; bases outside the gene matches: 10. CDR3 sequence: CASSLTPAGGGNNEQFF. CDR3 coding DNA: TGTGCCAGCAGCTTAACCCCAGCGGGGGGTGGTAACAATGAGCAGTTCTTC.

CDR3 region: CASLLARQDYEQYF. As DNA, the CDR3 is TGTGCCAGCCTGCTAGCGCGGCAAGACTACGAGCAGTACTTC. This chain connects TRBV2 to TRBJ2-7; a weak D match, TRBD2 (6 bases). The CDR3 spans 14 residues. Trimming pared 8 bases from V and 3 bases from J, leaving 17 bases between. Germline V gene lookup returns CDR1 SNHLY and CDR2 FYNNEI. Full variable domain (missing parts from reference TRBV2 and TRBJ2-7): EPEVTQTPSHQVTQMGQEVILRCVPISNHLYFYWYRQILGQKVEFLVSFYNNEISEKSEIFDDQFSVERPDGSNFTLKIRSTKLEDSAMYFCASLLARQDYEQYFGPGTRLTVT.

This chain uses TRBV7-6 with TRBJ2-3; the match to TRBD2 covers 9 bases. CDR3 size: 17 residues. The J segment lost 3 bases and the V segment lost 2 bases, leaving 9 bases of the junction unmatched. Looked up from germline, CDR1 is SGHVS and CDR2 is FNYEAQ. CDR3: CASSLSGSGGITDTQYF. CDR3 coding DNA: TGTGCCAGCAGCTTAAGTGGTAGCGGGGGAATTACAGATACGCAGTATTTT.

This rearrangement joins TRBV4-2 to TRBJ2-3; 8 bases map to TRBD1. The CDR3 length is 16 residues. Losses at the gene ends were 1 base for V and 2 bases for J; bases not matched to a gene: 5. Germline CDR1 is LGHNA and CDR2 is YNFKEQ. In DNA, the CDR3 is TGTGCCAGCAGCCAAGTCGGACAGGGCTTCACAGATACGCAGTATTTT. Translated, it gives CASSQVGQGFTDTQYF.

CDR3 sequence: CSATGAVTEAFF. CDR3 nucleotides: TGCAGCGCCACAGGGGCGGTAACTGAAGCTTTCTTT. The chain has TRBV29-1 and TRBJ1-1, with 7 bases identical to TRBD1. The CDR3 has 12 amino acids. The germline gives CDR1 SQVTM, CDR2 ANQGSEA. Trimming took 7 bases from V and 5 from J; bases not matched to a gene: 7. The complete variable domain, with remaining parts taken from reference TRBV29-1 and TRBJ1-1, reads SAVISQKPSRDICQRGTSLTIQCQVDSQVTMMFWYRQQPGQSLTLIATANQGSEATYESGFVIDKFPISRPNLTFSTLTVSNMSPEDSSIYLCSATGAVTEAFFGQGTRLTVV.

This clone was observed a single time. The chain links TRBV15 to TRBJ1-1; no firm D call. Trimming left V 1 base short and J 0 bases short, with 9 bases between. Germline CDR1 LNHNV, CDR2 YYDKDF (reference sequence). CDR3 length equals 15 residues. The DNA for the CDR3 is TGTGCCACCAGCAGAGTCGTGACTATGAACACTGAAGCTTTCTTT. The encoded protein is CATSRVVTMNTEAFF.

This chain joins TRBV6-2 or TRBV6-3 and TRBJ1-2; D may be TRBD1 (5 bases). The germline gives CDR1 MNHEY, CDR2 SVGEGT. Trimming pared 5 bases from V and 1 base from J, leaving 11 bases between. The length of the CDR3 is 14 residues. CDR3 nucleotide sequence: TGTGCCAGCAGTCCGCGGGACGGTAACTATGGCTACACCTTC. Protein product: CASSPRDGNYGYTF.

This clone was seen ten or more times. This chain connects TRBV15 to TRBJ1-1, with D tentatively TRBD1 (6 bases). Trimming shortened V by 0 bases and J by 1 base, and 12 bases separated the two germline ends. The CDR3 is made up of 16 amino acids. In germline, CDR1 is LNHNV, CDR2 YYDKDF (reference sequence). CDR3 nucleotides: TGTGCCACCAGCAGAGATCGAGCAGGGGAGAACACTGAAGCTTTCTTT. This sequence encodes CATSRDRAGENTEAFF.

This chain connects TRBV6-5 to TRBJ1-3; no firm D call. Trimming took off 3 bases at V and 4 bases at J, with 7 bases between the two ends. Germline assignment: CDR1 MNHEY and CDR2 SVGAGI. The CDR3 is 13 amino acids. CDR3 coding DNA: TGTGCCAGCAGTTATTTAGAAGGAAACACCATATATTTT. Encoded protein: CASSYLEGNTIYF.

This chain connects TRBV7-9 to TRBJ2-3; D is uncertain. CDR3 length equals 14 residues. V lost 5 bases and J lost 0, with 9 bases in between. Germline V gene data show CDR1 as SEHNR and CDR2 as FQNEAQ (reference sequence). The CDR3 here is CASSPLMSTDTQYF. CDR3 DNA: TGTGCCAGCAGCCCTCTAATGAGCACAGATACGCAGTATTTT.

The rearrangement links TRBV7-2 to TRBJ1-1, with 10 bases aligning to TRBD1. This CDR3 has 14 residues. Looked up from germline, CDR1 is SGHTA and CDR2 is FQGNSA. The V gene end was trimmed by 4 bases and the J gene end by 5 bases; junction bases not matched to a gene: 4. The DNA of the CDR3 is TGTGCCAGCAGCTCTCCGGGACAGGGGACTGAAGCTTTCTTT. It encodes CASSSPGQGTEAFF.

The chain couples TRBV7-2 to TRBJ1-5; 7 bases match TRBD1. Germline assignment: CDR1 SGHTA and CDR2 FQGNSA. The CDR3 runs to 14 residues. J gave up 6 bases and V 1 base, and 3 bases lay outside the gene matches. Here the CDR3 DNA reads TGTGCCAGCAGCTTAGAACAGGGGTCTCAGCCCCAGCATTTT. Translating gives CASSLEQGSQPQHF.